This paragraph reports one TCR beta chain. Only in-frame clones appear in the TCRdb table, and some are missing; sequencing was by immunoSEQ multiplex PCR. The sample holds some 70,000 clones; more than 80% are singletons and the top ten take 15% to 19%. The data are from a study of control samples from healthy donors and cancer patients. Trimming took off 0 bases at V and 4 bases at J, with 18 bases between the two ends. Germline V gene data show CDR1 as SGHNT and CDR2 as YENEEA. The CDR3 spans 17 residues. Sequenced: blood. The receptor was derived from a man between 60 and 70 years old in good health. The chain combines TRBV11-3 with TRBJ1-1; no clear D gene. CDR3 sequence: CASSLDLLDGGGTEAFF. The CDR3 DNA sequence: TGTGCCAGCAGCTTAGATCTGCTGGACGGAGGCGGCACTGAAGCTTTCTTT. The whole variable domain, remainder taken from reference TRBV11-3 and TRBJ1-1, is EAGVVQSPRYKIIEKKQPVAFWCNPISGHNTLYWYLQNLGQGPELLIRYENEEAVDDSQLPKDRFSAERLKGVDSTLKIQPAELGDSAVYLCASSLDLLDGGGTEAFFGQGTRLTVV.